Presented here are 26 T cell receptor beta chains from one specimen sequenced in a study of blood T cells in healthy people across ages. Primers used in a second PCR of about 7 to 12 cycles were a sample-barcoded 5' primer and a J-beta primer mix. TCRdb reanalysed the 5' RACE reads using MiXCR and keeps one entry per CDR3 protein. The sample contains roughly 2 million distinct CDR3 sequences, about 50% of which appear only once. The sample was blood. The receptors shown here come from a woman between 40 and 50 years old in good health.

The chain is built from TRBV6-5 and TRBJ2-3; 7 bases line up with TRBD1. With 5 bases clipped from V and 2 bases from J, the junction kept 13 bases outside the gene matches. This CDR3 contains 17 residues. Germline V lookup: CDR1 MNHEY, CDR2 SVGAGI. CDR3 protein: CASSNLRGLSLTDTQYF. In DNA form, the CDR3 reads TGTGCCAGCAGTAACCTGAGGGGGCTTAGTCTCACAGATACGCAGTATTTT.

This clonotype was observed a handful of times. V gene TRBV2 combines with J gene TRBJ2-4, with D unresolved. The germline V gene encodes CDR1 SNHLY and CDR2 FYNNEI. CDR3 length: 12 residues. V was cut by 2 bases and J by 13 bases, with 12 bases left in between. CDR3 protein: CASSESSAAQYF. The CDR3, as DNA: TGTGCCAGCAGTGAATCTAGTGCCGCGCAGTACTTC.

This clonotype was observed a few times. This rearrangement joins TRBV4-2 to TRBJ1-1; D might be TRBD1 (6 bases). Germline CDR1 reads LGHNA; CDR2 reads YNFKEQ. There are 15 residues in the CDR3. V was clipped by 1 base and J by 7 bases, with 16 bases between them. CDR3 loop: CASSQAKAGVGEAFF. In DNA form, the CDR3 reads TGTGCCAGCAGCCAAGCCAAGGCAGGGGTTGGTGAAGCTTTCTTT.

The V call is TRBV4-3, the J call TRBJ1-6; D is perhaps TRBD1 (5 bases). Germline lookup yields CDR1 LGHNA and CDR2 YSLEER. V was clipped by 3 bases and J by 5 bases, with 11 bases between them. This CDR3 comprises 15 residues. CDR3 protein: CASSHGQRDNSPLHF. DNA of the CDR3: TGCGCCAGCAGCCATGGACAAAGAGATAATTCACCCCTCCACTTT.

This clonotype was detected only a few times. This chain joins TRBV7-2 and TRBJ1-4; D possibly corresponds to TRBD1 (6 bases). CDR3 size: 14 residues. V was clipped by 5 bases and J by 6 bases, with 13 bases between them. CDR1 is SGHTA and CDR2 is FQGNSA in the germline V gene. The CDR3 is CASSPYRADEKLFF. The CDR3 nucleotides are TGTGCCAGCAGCCCTTACAGGGCGGATGAAAAACTGTTTTTT.

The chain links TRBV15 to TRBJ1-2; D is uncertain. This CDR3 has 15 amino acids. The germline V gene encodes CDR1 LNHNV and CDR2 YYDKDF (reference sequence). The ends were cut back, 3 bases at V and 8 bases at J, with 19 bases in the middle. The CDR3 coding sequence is TGTGCCACCAGCAGTATTACGGAGGAACTGGGGGGCTACACCTTC. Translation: CATSSITEELGGYTF.

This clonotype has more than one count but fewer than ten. The chain's CDR3 is CASSRQGFTDTQYF. CDR3 DNA sequence: TGTGCCAGCAGTAGACAGGGTTTCACAGATACGCAGTATTTT. The V and J genes are TRBV28 and TRBJ2-3, with TRBD1 matching 7 bases. The CDR3 sequence is 14 residues long. V trimming: 5 bases; J trimming: 2 bases; junction bases outside the gene matches: 4. Per germline, CDR1 MDHEN and CDR2 SYDVKM.

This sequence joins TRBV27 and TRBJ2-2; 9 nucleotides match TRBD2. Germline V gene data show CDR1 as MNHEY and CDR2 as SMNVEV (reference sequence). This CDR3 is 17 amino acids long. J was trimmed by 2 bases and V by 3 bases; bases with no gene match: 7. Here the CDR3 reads CASSFSISGGNTGELFF. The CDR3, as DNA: TGTGCCAGCAGTTTCTCCATTAGCGGGGGTAACACCGGGGAGCTGTTTTTT.

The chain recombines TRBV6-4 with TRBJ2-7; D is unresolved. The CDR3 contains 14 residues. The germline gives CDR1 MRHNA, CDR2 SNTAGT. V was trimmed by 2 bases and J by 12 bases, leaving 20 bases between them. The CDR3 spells CASSDTPYSPQVYF. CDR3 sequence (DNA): TGTGCCAGCAGTGACACCCCCTATTCCCCTCAAGTGTACTTC.

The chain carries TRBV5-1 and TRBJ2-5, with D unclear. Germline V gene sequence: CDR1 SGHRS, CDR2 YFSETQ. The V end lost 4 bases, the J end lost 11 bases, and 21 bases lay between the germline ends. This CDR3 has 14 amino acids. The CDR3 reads CASSPQIPEEGQYF. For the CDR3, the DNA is TGCGCCAGCAGCCCACAGATCCCCGAGGAAGGACAGTACTTC.

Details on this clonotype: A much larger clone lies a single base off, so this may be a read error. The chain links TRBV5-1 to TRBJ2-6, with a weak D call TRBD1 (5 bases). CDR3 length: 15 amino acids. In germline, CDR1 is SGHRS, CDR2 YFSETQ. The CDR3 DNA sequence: TGCGCCAGCAGTTACGACAGCTCTGGGGCCGACGTCCTGACTTTC. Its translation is CASSYDSSGADVLTF. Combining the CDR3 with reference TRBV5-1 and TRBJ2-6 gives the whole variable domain KAGVTQTPRYLIKTRGQQVTLSCSPISGHRSVSWYQQTPGQGLQFLFEYFSETQRNKGNFPGRFSGRQFSNSRSEMNVSTLELGDSALYLCASSYDSSGADVLTFGAGSRLTVL.

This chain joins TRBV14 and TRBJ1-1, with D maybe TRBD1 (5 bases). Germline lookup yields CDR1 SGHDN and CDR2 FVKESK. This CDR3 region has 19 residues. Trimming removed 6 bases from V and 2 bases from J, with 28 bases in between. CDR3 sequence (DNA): TGTGCCAGCAGTTTCGTTGGGGGATGGGGACGGAATTATAACACTGAAGCTTTCTTT. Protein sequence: CASSFVGGWGRNYNTEAFF.

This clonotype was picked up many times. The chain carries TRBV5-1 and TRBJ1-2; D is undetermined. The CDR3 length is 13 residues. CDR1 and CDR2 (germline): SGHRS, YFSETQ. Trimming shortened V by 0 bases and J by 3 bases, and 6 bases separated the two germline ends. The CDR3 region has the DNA TGCGCCAGCAGCTTGGTGACCGACTATGGCTACACCTTC. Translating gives CASSLVTDYGYTF. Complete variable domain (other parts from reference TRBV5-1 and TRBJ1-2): KAGVTQTPRYLIKTRGQQVTLSCSPISGHRSVSWYQQTPGQGLQFLFEYFSETQRNKGNFPGRFSGRQFSNSRSEMNVSTLELGDSALYLCASSLVTDYGYTFGSGTRLTVV.

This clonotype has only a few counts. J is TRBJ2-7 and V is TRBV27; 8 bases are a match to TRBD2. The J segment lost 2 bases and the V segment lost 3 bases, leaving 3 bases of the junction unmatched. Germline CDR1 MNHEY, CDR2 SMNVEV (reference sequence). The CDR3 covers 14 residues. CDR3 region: CASSFREGAYEQYF. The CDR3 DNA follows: TGTGCCAGCAGTTTTCGGGAGGGGGCCTACGAGCAGTACTTC.

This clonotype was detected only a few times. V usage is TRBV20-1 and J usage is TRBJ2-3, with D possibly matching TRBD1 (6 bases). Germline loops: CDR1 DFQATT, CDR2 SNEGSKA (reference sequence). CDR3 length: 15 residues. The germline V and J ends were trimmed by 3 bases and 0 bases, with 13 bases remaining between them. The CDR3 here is CSASEQGTSTDTQYF. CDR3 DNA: TGCAGTGCTAGCGAACAGGGTACGAGCACAGATACGCAGTATTTT.

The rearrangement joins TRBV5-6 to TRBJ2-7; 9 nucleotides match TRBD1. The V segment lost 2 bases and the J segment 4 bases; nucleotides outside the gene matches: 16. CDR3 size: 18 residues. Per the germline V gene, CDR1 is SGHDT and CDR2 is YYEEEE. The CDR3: CASSFKTGTGLFVYEQYF. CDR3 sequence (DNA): TGTGCCAGCAGCTTCAAAACCGGGACAGGGCTATTTGTTTACGAGCAGTACTTC.

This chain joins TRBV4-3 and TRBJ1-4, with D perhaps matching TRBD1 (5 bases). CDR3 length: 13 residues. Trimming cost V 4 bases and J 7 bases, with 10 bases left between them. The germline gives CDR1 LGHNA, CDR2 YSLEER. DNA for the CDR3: TGCGCCAGCAGCCGGGGCCCCGGTGAAAAACTGTTTTTT. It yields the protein CASSRGPGEKLFF.

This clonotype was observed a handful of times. CDR3 bases: TGTGCCAGCAGTTACTCGACAGGGTGGTCCTACAATGAGCAGTTCTTC. Protein: CASSYSTGWSYNEQFF. This chain joins TRBV6-5 and TRBJ2-1; 7 bases match TRBD1. This CDR3 contains 16 residues. In germline, CDR1 is MNHEY, CDR2 SVGAGI. The V segment lost 0 bases and the J segment 1 base; nucleotides outside the gene matches: 3.

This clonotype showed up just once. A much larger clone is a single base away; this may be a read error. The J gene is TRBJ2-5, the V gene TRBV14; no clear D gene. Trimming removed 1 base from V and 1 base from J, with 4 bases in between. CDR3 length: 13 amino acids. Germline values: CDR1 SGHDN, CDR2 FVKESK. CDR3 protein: CASSQVRQETQYF. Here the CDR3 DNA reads TGTGCCAGCAGCCAAGTTCGCCAAGAGACCCAGTACTTC.

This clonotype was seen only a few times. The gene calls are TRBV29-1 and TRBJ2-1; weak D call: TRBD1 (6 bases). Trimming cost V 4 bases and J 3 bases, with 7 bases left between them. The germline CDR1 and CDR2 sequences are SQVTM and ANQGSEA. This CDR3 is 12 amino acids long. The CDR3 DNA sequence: TGCAGCGTTGTGGACAGCTACAATGAGCAGTTCTTC. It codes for CSVVDSYNEQFF.

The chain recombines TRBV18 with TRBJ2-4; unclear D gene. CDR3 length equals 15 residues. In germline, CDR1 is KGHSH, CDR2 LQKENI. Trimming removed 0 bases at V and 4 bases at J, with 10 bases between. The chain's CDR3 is CASSPPNRGKNIQYF. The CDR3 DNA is TGTGCCAGCTCACCACCGAATCGCGGAAAAAACATTCAGTACTTC.

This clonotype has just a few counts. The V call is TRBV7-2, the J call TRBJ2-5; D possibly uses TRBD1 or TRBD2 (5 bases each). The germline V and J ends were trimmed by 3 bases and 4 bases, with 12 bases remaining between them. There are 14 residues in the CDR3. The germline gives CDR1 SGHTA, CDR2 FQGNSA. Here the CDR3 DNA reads TGTGCCAGCAGCTTTGGGGGACCTGGAGAGACCCAGTACTTC. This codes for CASSFGGPGETQYF.

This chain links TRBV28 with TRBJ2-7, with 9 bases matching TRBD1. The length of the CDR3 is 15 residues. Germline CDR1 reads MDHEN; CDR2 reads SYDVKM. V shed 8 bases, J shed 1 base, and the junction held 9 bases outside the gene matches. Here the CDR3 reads CASSNLGQGSYEQYF. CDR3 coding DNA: TGTGCCAGCTCAAACCTGGGACAGGGATCCTACGAGCAGTACTTC. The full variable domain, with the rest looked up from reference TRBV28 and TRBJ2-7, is DVKVTQSSRYLVKRTGEKVFLECVQDMDHENMFWYRQDPGLGLRLIYFSYDVKMKEKGDIPEGYSVSREKKERFSLILESASTNQTSMYLCASSNLGQGSYEQYFGPGTRLTVT.

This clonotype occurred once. The CDR3 DNA sequence: TGTGCCACCATGGGGCAGGGGAATTCACCCCTCCACTTT. The encoded protein is CATMGQGNSPLHF. This chain links TRBV6-5 with TRBJ1-6, with a tentative D call TRBD1 (6 bases). The germline V and J ends were trimmed by 10 bases and 7 bases, with 14 bases remaining between them. Germline V lookup: CDR1 MNHEY, CDR2 SVGAGI. This CDR3 comprises 13 residues.

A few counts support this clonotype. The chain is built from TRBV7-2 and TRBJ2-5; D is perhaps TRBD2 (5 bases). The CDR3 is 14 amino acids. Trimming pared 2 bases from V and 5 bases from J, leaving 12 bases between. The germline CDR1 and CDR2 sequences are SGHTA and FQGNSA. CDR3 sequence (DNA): TGTGCCAGCAGCTTAAGGACCCGGAGGGAGACCCAGTACTTC. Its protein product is CASSLRTRRETQYF.

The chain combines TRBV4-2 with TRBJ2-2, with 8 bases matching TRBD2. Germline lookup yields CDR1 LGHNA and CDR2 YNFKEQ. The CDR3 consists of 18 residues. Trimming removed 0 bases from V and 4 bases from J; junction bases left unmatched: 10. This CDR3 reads CASSQESGTRVGTGELFF. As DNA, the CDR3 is TGTGCCAGCAGCCAAGAATCCGGGACTAGGGTCGGCACCGGGGAGCTGTTTTTT.